This T cell receptor (beta chain) was identified in a study of technical replicates of blood from a few donors listed by TCRdb under 2017. As for this clone: Its antigen remains undetermined. Base qualities are not at hand, and no much larger clone is one base apart.

V is pared back by 6 bases and J by 0 bases, with 10 bases lying between the germline termini. The germline V gene gives CDR1 as SGHRS and CDR2 as YFSETQ. The CDR3 numbers 14 residues from cysteine through phenylalanine. Just CDR3 DNA is preserved here, 42 bases in frame from base 1. Receptor libraries were prepared by the immunoSEQ multiplex PCR assay. What TCRdb holds here is the immuneACCESS table cut down to in-frame rearrangements. Part of the clones is not present; checked against another copy, under half of the missing clones reflect an unresolved V gene, and the others are unexplained. The sample profile shows some 56,000 clones; about 94% of them were found once. Around 4% of the sample is taken by the ten largest.

Sequenced material: PBMCs. This sequence uses TRBV5-1 and TRBJ2-1; no D segment can be confidently identified. The TCR sequence derives from a human donor in good health. Some clones in this sample may be carry-over from other donors' samples. The DNA sequence follows: TGCGCCAGCACCCGAGCGAGCTCCTACAATGAGCAGTTCTTC. It specifies CASTRASSYNEQFF.